This T cell receptor (beta chain) was sequenced for a study of blood T cell repertoires in COVID-19. Background on the study: Nucleic acid was either cDNA or gDNA, and it came from T cells, B-cell-depleted T cells, or PBMCs.

Patients of the Seattle cohort, enrolled during active infection, were followed longitudinally. Authors' data handling: Nucleated cell number was recorded as an estimate derived from reference gene primer amplification. Here immunoSEQ multiplex PCR was the method, and the copy in TCRdb shows in-frame clones only, minus some. V, J and clone size were drawn from that table, and D and trimming were deduced from the DNA. Counted here are some 350,000 clones, over 80% occurring once; the ten biggest clones make up roughly 6%. In germline, CDR1 is SGDLS, CDR2 YYNGEE. The V gene end was trimmed by 8 bases and the J gene end by 3 bases; junction bases not matched to a gene: 8. This CDR3 has 13 amino acids.

This receptor was taken from a woman aged 45-65 years with COVID-19, enrolled during active disease. The rearrangement joins TRBV9 to TRBJ2-7; 7 bases match TRBD2. The sample taken for sequencing was peripheral blood. The DNA for the CDR3 is TGTGCCAGTAGCTATGGCGGGAGCTACGAGCAGTACTTC. Translated, it gives CASSYGGSYEQYF.